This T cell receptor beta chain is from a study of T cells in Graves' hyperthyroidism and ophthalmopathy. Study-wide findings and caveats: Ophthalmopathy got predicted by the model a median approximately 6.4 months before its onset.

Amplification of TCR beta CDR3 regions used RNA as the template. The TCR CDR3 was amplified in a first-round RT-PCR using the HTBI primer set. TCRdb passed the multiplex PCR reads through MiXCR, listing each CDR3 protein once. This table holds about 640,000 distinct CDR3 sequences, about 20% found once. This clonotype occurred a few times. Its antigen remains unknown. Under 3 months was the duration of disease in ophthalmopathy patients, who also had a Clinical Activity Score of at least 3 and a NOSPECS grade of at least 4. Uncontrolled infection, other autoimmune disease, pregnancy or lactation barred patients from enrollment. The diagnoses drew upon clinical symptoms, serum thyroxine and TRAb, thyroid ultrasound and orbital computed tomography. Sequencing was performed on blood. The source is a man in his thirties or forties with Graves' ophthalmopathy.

The CDR3 region is CASSLYGRGHSGNTIYF. DNA for the CDR3: TGTGCCAGCAGTTTATACGGCAGGGGGCACTCTGGAAACACCATATATTTT. The rearrangement joins TRBV27 to TRBJ1-3; TRBD1 aligns across 8 bases. V dropped 1 base and J dropped 0; count of bases not matched to a gene: 5. The CDR3 is 17 amino acids. Germline V lookup: CDR1 MNHEY, CDR2 SMNVEV (reference sequence).